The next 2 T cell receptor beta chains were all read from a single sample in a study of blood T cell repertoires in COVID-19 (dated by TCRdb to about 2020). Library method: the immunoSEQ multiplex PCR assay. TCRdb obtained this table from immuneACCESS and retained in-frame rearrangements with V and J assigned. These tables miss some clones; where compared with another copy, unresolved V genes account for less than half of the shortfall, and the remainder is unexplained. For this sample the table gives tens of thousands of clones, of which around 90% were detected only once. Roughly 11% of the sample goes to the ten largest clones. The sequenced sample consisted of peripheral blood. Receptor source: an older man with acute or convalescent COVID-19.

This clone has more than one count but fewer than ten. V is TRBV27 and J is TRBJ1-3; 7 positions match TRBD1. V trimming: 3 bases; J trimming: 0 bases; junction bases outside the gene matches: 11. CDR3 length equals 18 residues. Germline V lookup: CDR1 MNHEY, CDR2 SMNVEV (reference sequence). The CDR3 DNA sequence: TGTGCCAGCAGTTTCCGTAACCCAGGGGGTAACTCTGGAAACACCATATATTTT. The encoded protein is CASSFRNPGGNSGNTIYF.

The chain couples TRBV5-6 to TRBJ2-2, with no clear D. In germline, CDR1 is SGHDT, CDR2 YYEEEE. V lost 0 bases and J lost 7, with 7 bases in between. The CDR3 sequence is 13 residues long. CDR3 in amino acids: CASSLGAGGELFF. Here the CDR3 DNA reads TGTGCCAGCAGCTTGGGGGCAGGCGGGGAGCTGTTTTTT.